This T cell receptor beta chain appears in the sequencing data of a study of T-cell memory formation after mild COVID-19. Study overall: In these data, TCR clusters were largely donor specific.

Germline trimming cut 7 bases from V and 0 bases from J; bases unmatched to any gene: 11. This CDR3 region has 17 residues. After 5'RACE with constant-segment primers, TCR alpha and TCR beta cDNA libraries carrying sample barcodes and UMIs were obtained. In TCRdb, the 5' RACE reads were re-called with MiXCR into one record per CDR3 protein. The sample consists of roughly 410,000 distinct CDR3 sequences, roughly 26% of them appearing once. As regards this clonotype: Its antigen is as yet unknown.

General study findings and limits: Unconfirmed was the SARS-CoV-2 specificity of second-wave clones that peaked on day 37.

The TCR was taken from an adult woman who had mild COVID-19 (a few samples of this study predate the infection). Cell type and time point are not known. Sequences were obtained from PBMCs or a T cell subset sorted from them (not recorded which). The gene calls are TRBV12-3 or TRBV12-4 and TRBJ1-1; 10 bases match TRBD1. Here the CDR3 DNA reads TGTGCCAGCACTCTAGGAGGGACAGGGGCGATGAACACTGAAGCTTTCTTT. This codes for CASTLGGTGAMNTEAFF.